The 7 T cell receptor beta chains in this list originate from one sample, sequenced in a study of T cells expressing NK-cell markers. Reanalyzing the 5' RACE reads, TCRdb keeps one entry per CDR3 protein, without DNA. This repertoire comprises approximately 170,000 distinct CDR3 sequences; its ten largest clones make up 20%. Sample: blood T cells: a sorted CD56 or NKG2C T cell subset, CD4+ or CD8+ T cells, or bulk PBMC T cells (not recorded which). These receptors came from a man aged 18 to 70 in good health.

The chain has TRBV6-5 and TRBJ2-1; checking the TCRdb D call of TRBD2 is not possible without DNA. Germline V lookup: CDR1 MNHEY, CDR2 SVGAGI. The CDR3 is made up of 17 amino acids. CDR3: CASSYFSEGLGVDEQFF.

This rearrangement joins TRBV6-1 to TRBJ2-7. In germline, CDR1 is MNHNS, CDR2 SASEGT. CDR3 length: 15 residues. This chain's CDR3 is CASSEGVGNSYEQYF.

This rearrangement joins TRBV2 to TRBJ2-1; the TCRdb call, TRBD1, lacks DNA for checking. Germline V lookup: CDR1 SNHLY, CDR2 FYNNEI. This CDR3 contains 15 residues. CDR3 sequence: CASRAGTGDNNEQFF.

The V gene is TRBV7-9, the J gene TRBJ2-1; the TCRdb call, TRBD1, lacks DNA for checking. The germline CDR1 and CDR2 sequences are SEHNR and FQNEAQ (reference sequence). The length of the CDR3 is 14 residues. Here the CDR3 reads CASSSRGEVGEQFF.

Its frequency marks this clonotype as medium-sized. The genes are TRBV7-9 and TRBJ1-5. There are 13 residues in the CDR3. Germline CDR1 is SEHNR and CDR2 is FQNEAQ (reference sequence). Here the CDR3 reads CAVEASGNQPQHF. The variable domain in full, with the rest retrieved from reference TRBV7-9 and TRBJ1-5, is DTGVSQNPRHKITKRGQNVTFRCDPISEHNRLYWYRQTLGQGPEFLTYFQNEAQLEKSRLLSDRFSAERPKGSFSTLEIQRTEQGDSAMYLCAVEASGNQPQHFGDGTRLSIL.

The chain combines TRBV7-9 with TRBJ2-2; the D gene TCRdb calls, TRBD1, cannot be checked with no DNA. The CDR3 extends over 15 amino acids. Per germline, CDR1 SEHNR and CDR2 FQNEAQ (reference sequence). CDR3 sequence: CASSLIDRATGELFF.

The chain uses TRBV12-5 and TRBJ1-5; there is no DNA to check the TCRdb D call of TRBD1. This CDR3 has 14 amino acids. The germline V gene has CDR1 LGHNT and CDR2 FRNRAP. CDR3 loop: CASGLTGDNQPQHF.